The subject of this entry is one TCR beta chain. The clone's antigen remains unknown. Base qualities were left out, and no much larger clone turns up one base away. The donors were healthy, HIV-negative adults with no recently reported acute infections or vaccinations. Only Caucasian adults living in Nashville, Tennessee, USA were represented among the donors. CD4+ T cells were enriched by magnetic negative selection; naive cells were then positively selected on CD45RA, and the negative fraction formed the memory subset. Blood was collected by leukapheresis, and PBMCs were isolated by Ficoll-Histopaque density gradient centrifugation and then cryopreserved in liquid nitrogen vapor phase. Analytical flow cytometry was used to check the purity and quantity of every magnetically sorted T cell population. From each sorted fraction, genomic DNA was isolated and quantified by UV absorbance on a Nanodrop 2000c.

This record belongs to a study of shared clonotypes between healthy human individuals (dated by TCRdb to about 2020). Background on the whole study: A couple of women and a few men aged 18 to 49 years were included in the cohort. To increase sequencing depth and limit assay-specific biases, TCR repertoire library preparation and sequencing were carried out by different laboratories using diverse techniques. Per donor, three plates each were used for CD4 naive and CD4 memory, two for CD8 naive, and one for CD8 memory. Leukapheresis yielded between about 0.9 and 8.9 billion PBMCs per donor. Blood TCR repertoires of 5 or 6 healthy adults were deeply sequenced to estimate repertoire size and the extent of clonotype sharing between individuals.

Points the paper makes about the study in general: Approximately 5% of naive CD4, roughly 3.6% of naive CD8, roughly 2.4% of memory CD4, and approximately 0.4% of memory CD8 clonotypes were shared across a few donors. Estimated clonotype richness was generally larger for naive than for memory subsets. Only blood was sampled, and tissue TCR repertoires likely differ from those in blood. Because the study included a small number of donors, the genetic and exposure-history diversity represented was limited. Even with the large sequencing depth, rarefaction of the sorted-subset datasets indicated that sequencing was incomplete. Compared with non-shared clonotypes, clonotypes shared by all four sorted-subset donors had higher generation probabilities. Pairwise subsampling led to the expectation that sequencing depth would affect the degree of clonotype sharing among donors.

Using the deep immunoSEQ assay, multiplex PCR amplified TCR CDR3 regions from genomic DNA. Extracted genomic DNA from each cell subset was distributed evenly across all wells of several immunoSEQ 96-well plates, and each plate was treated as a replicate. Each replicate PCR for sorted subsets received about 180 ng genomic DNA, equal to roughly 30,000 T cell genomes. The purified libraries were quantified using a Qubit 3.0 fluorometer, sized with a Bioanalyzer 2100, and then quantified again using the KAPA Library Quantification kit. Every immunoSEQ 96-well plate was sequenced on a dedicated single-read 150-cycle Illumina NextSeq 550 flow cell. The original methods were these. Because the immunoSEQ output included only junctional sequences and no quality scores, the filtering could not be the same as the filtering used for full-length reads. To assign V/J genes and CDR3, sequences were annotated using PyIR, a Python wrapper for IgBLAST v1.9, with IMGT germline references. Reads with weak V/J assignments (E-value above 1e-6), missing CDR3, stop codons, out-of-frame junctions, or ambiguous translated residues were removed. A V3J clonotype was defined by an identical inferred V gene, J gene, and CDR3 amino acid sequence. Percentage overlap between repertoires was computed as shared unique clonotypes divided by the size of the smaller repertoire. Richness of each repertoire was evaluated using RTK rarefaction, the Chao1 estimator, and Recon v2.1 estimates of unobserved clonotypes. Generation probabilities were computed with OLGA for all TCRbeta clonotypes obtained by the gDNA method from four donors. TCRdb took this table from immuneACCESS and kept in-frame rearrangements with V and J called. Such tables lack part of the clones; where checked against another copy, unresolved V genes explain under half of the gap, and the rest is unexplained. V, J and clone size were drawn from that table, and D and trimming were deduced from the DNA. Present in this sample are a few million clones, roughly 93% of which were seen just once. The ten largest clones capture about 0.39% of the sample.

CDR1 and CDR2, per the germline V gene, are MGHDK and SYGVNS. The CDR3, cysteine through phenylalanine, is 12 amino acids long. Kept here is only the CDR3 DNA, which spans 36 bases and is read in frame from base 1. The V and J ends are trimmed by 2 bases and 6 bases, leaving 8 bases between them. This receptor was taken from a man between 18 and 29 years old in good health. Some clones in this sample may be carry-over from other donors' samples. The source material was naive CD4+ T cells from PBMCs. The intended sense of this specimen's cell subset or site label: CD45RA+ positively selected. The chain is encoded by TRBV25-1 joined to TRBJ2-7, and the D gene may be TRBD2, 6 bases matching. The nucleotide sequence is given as TGTGCCAGCAGTGAAAGGAGGGGCGAGCAGTACTTC. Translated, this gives CASSERRGEQYF.